This TCR beta chain is from a study of blood T cells in healthy people across ages. Germline V gives CDR1 SNHLY, CDR2 FYNNEI. The CDR3 consists of 15 residues. Trimming shortened V by 0 bases and J by 4 bases, and 12 bases separated the two germline ends. A second PCR of 7 to 11 cycles used a sample-barcoded 5' primer and a J-beta primer mix. Each cDNA molecule was tagged by a template-switch adaptor with 12 random nucleotides. TCRdb re-called the 5' RACE reads with MiXCR, one entry per CDR3 protein. The sample includes around 800,000 distinct CDR3 sequences, roughly 50% of them seen just once. Extracted total RNA amounted to at least 5.5 micrograms for each sample.

The sequence was collected from a man at least 80 years old in good health. The genes are TRBV2 and TRBJ1-2; no definite D call. The sequencing input was blood. The CDR3 loop is CASSEAERAVYGYTF. The DNA of the CDR3 is TGTGCCAGCAGTGAAGCTGAGCGAGCCGTCTATGGCTACACCTTC.